This T cell receptor (beta chain) derives from a study of T cell repertoires in cytomegalovirus infection. In the study overall: Well-studied HLA-B-restricted CMV epitopes were used in the study alongside recently identified HLA-C-restricted ones. CMV infection together with matching HLA type was indicated by public TCR beta signatures.

Study-wide results and caveats: People with CMV and the relevant HLA were identified by cumulative public TCR beta family frequency. In two of eight donors, the top clonotype was HLA-C-restricted CMV-specific.

For this clonotype: Its antigen remains unidentified.

One entry per CDR3 protein results from TCRdb running MiXCR on the reads. This repertoire shows about 900,000 distinct CDR3 sequences, roughly 31% found once; its top ten account for over 12%. The junction had 10 bases not matched to a gene; V was cut back by 8 bases and J by 4 bases. CDR3 size: 16 residues. V gene TRBV12-3 or TRBV12-4 combines with J gene TRBJ2-6; 8 bases match TRBD2. The origin of this receptor is a human donor in good health (CMV status not recorded). Some clones in this sample may be carry-over from other donors' samples. The sequencing here drew on cultured CD8+ T cells from PBMCs, taken from culture after CMV antigen stimulation. This CDR3 is CASRLGGETGANVLTF. DNA of the CDR3: TGTGCCAGCCGCCTCGGGGGGGAGACCGGGGCCAACGTCCTGACTTTC.